This T cell receptor beta chain was recovered during a study of shared clonotypes between healthy human individuals. CD45RO negativity and positive selection for CCR7 defined naive CD8 cells, a population that excluded terminally differentiated effector memory CD45RA+ cells. Profiled with immunoSEQ multiplex PCR; TCRdb holds only in-frame clones, not every one. The sample consists of 1.5 million to 2.5 million clones, roughly 95% of them appearing once. V lost 2 bases and J lost 4, with 9 bases in between. The CDR3 is 13 residues long. CDR1 is SEHNR, CDR2 FQNEAQ, per germline (reference sequence). In regard to this clone: Within the sample, other DNA sequences also encode this same CDR3.

The V and J genes are TRBV7-9 and TRBJ2-7, with a possible D match to TRBD1 (6 bases). Sequences were obtained from naive CD8+ T cells sorted from blood. This sequence originates from a man younger than 30 in good health. Here the CDR3 reads CASSLTGLYEQYF. The CDR3 DNA reads TGTGCCAGCAGCTTAACAGGGTTATACGAGCAGTACTTC.